Given below is one T cell receptor beta chain in context. Its antigen is as yet unknown. These data belong to a study of monozygotic twins with inflammatory bowel disease. Each donor supplied around 2.5 ml of blood. Regarding the study as a whole: The data did not back a single strong IBD-associated clonotype or signal. Sharing of clonotypes with others was lower in IBD patients than in healthy twins, and this was especially so with disease activity.

The CDR3 has 16 residues. Germline CDR1 and CDR2: MNHEY and SVGAGI. Researchers used template switching to add UMIs featuring a 6-nucleotide sample barcode. TCRdb processed the 5' RACE reads again and assigns one entry to each CDR3 protein, with no DNA. Here the sample table reports about 160,000 distinct CDR3 sequences. The J gene is TRBJ2-1, the V gene TRBV6-5; the TCRdb call, TRBD1, lacks DNA for checking. This clonotype was sampled from a human donor with ulcerative colitis or Crohn's disease, or a healthy co-twin of an affected twin (not recorded which). Sequenced sample: blood. CDR3 loop: CASSYSGQFPYNEQFF.